This T cell receptor (beta chain) came from a study of cytomegalovirus exposure and HLA in healthy donors. In germline, CDR1 is SGHNT, CDR2 YENEEA. The V and J ends lost 2 bases and 3 bases respectively, with 14 bases between them. The CDR3 covers 15 residues. PCR involved 60 Vbeta and 13 Jbeta primers. Repertoires were generated with immunoSEQ multiplex PCR, while TCRdb's copy carries only in-frame clones and drops some. In the table there are under 85,000 clones, 60% to 80% of which are singletons. Sequencing was carried out using PBMCs. The origin of this receptor is a man aged 35-49 years in good health and CMV-seropositive. The rearrangement uses TRBV11-3 and TRBJ2-7; the D gene is possibly TRBD1 (5 bases). The CDR3 DNA sequence: TGTGCCAGCAGCTTACGAACAGGAACTATCTACGAGCAGTACTTC. Its translation: CASSLRTGTIYEQYF.